This TCR beta chain appears in the sequencing data of a study of shared clonotypes between healthy human individuals. This clone occurred many times. Sequencing used immunoSEQ multiplex PCR; TCRdb keeps in-frame clones, though not all of them. The sample carries around 700,000 clones, about three quarters recorded once. Per the germline V gene, CDR1 is SGHNT and CDR2 is YYREEE (reference sequence). The CDR3 is 16 residues long. Unmatched junction bases numbered 12, after V lost 4 bases and J lost 5 bases. Sequenced: memory CD4+ T cells sorted from blood. As for subset: CD45RA-negative fraction. V gene TRBV5-4 combines with J gene TRBJ1-1, with TRBD1 matching over 9 bases. The clonotype was recovered from a woman in her 30s in good health. The CDR3 DNA follows: TGTGCCAGCAGCCCGGACGGACAGGGGACGGTGACTGAAGCTTTCTTT. Protein: CASSPDGQGTVTEAFF.